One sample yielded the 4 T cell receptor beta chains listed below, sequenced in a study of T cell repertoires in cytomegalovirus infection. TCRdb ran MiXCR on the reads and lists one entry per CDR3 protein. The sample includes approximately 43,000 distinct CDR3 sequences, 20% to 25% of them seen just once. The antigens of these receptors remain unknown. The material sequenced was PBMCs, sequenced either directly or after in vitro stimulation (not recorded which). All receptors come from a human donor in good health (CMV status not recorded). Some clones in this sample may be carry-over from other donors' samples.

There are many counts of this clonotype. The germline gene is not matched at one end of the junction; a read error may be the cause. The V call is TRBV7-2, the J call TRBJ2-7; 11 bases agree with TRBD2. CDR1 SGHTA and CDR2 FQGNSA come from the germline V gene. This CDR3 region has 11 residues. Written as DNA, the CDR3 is TGTGCCAGCAGCTCGCCCACTAGCGGGGGCTTC. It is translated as CASSSPTSGGF.

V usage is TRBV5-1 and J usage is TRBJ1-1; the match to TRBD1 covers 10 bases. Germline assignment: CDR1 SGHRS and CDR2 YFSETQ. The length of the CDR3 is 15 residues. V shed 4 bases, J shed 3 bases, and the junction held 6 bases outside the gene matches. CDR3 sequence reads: CASSHGTGADTEAFF. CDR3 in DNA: TGCGCCAGCAGCCACGGGACAGGGGCCGACACTGAAGCTTTCTTT.

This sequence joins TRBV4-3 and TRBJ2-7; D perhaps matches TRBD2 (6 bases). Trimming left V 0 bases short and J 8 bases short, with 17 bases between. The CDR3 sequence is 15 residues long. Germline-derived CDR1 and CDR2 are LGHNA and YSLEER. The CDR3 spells CASSQDVRDNVKQYF. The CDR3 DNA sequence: TGCGCCAGCAGCCAAGATGTGCGGGATAACGTCAAGCAGTACTTC.

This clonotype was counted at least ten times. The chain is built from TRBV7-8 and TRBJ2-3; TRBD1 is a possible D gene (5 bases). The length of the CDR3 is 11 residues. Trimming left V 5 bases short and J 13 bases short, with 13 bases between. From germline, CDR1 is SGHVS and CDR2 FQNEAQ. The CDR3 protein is CASSLGDVEYF. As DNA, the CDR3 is TGTGCCAGCAGCCTAGGGGATGTTGAGTATTTT.